These 9 T cell receptor beta chains share one sample of origin, sequenced in a study of long-term antiretroviral therapy in people with HIV. immunoSEQ v3.0 was run at survey level. Sequencing used immunoSEQ multiplex PCR; TCRdb keeps in-frame clones, though not all of them. The sample carries 25,000 to 30,000 clones, 93% recorded once. This material consisted of unsorted PBMCs, taken about 6.7 years after starting antiretroviral therapy. The receptors shown here come from a woman in her thirties or forties with HIV.

The V gene is TRBV13, the J gene TRBJ1-5; D is possibly TRBD1 (6 bases). Trimming shortened V by 4 bases and J by 5 bases, and 24 bases separated the two germline ends. This CDR3 region has 18 residues. Germline-derived CDR1 and CDR2 are PRHDT and FYEKMQ (reference sequence). CDR3 in amino acids: CASSYKGGGVWGYQPQHF. CDR3 nucleotides: TGTGCCAGCAGCTATAAGGGGGGCGGAGTTTGGGGGTATCAGCCCCAGCATTTT.

The chain carries TRBV18 and TRBJ2-3; no reliable D call. Germline CDR1 reads KGHSH; CDR2 reads LQKENI. This CDR3 is built from 14 residues. V lost 0 bases to trimming and J lost 4 bases, with 8 bases between them. CDR3 residues: CASSPPGDADTQYF. The CDR3 DNA sequence: TGTGCCAGCTCACCACCCGGAGATGCAGATACGCAGTATTTT. The full variable domain, in which reference TRBV18 and TRBJ2-3 provide the parts outside the CDR3, is NAGVMQNPRHLVRRRGQEARLRCSPMKGHSHVYWYRQLPEEGLKFMVYLQKENIIDESGMPKERFSAEFPKEGPSILRIQQVVRGDSAAYFCASSPPGDADTQYFGPGTRLTVL.

This rearrangement joins TRBV5-1 to TRBJ1-4, with D uncertain. V lost 5 bases to trimming and J lost 4 bases, with 12 bases between them. The CDR3 covers 14 residues. Germline CDR1 is SGHRS and CDR2 is YFSETQ. In DNA form, the CDR3 reads TGCGCCAGCAGGCCCCTCGGGTTTAATGAAAAACTGTTTTTT. Translated, it gives CASRPLGFNEKLFF.

The chain combines TRBV7-2 with TRBJ1-1; a weak D match, TRBD1 (5 bases). CDR1 and CDR2 from the germline V gene are SGHTA and FQGNSA. Trimming cost V 6 bases and J 0 bases, with 8 bases left between them. The CDR3 extends over 13 amino acids. The CDR3 loop reads CASRWGMNTEAFF. The CDR3 nucleotides read TGTGCCAGCAGATGGGGGATGAACACTGAAGCTTTCTTT.

V usage is TRBV6-5 and J usage is TRBJ2-7; D is uncertain. There are 13 residues in the CDR3. V lost 8 bases and J 3 bases, leaving 14 bases between the germline ends. CDR1 is MNHEY and CDR2 is SVGAGI in the germline V gene. The CDR3 bases are TGTGCCAGCTTGGGCCGGCTTTACTACGAGCAGTACTTC. Translating gives CASLGRLYYEQYF.

The V gene is TRBV9, the J gene TRBJ1-4, with D possibly matching TRBD1 (6 bases). The germline CDR1 and CDR2 sequences are SGDLS and YYNGEE. This CDR3 has 15 amino acids. V was clipped by 0 bases and J by 7 bases, with 13 bases between them. CDR3 in amino acids: CASSVALGASEKLFF. For the CDR3, the DNA is TGTGCCAGCAGCGTAGCTCTGGGGGCCAGTGAAAAACTGTTTTTT.

The J gene is TRBJ1-4, the V gene TRBV29-1; D call uncertain. Germline values: CDR1 SQVTM, CDR2 ANQGSEA. V shed 4 bases and J shed 7 bases, with 10 bases lying between them. This CDR3 is built from 12 residues. CDR3 sequence: CSVVSGSEKLFF. The DNA of the CDR3 is TGCAGCGTTGTCAGCGGGAGTGAAAAACTGTTTTTT.

The chain joins TRBV5-4 to TRBJ2-5, with D possibly TRBD2 on 6 matching bases. V gave up 4 bases and J gave up 5 bases, with 15 bases separating them. Germline V CDR1 and CDR2: SGHNT, YYREEE (reference sequence). CDR3 length equals 14 residues. CDR3 sequence reads: CASSPTGLGETQYF. CDR3 in DNA: TGTGCCAGCAGCCCAACGGGACTTGGGGAGACCCAGTACTTC.

The V call is TRBV5-6, the J call TRBJ1-1, with D perhaps TRBD1 (5 bases). Germline CDR1 and CDR2: SGHDT and YYEEEE. Deletions cut 0 bases from V and 4 bases from J, with 7 bases between. The CDR3 runs to 13 residues. The CDR3, as DNA: TGTGCCAGCAGCTTGGTGCAGGGCACTGAAGCTTTCTTT. This sequence encodes CASSLVQGTEAFF.